This TCR beta chain was documented in a study of cytomegalovirus exposure and HLA in healthy donors (dated 2017 in TCRdb). Looking at the study overall: An earlier analysis of approximately 640 of the donors reported approximately 300 Gb of sequence data and roughly 100 million unique TCR beta sequences from 150 million to 200 million T cells. Approximately 300 gigabases of sequencing data and approximately 93 million unique TCR sequences were included in an early release covering over 600 HLA-typed donors. HLA typing covered class I and class II loci at four-digit resolution. Of the 350 to 400 genotyped donors, about 80% fell in the genetic ancestry cluster associated with self-reported Caucasian donors. An earlier analysis of roughly 580 of the donors used high-throughput TCR beta sequencing to judge whether each TCR beta V gene segment behaved as functional or pseudogenic. Donor age, sex, ethnicity and CMV serostatus were compiled alongside the repertoire data. The study profiled the T cell repertoires of around 700 subjects by immunosequencing and related them to cytomegalovirus serostatus. In a later analysis, previously published TCR beta repertoires from more than 500 donors were re-analyzed and high-resolution HLA genotyping was added so that TCR occurrence patterns could be studied. The study was designed to test whether signatures of past pathogen exposure could be identified by cataloging public T cell receptors. Every repertoire in the discovery cohort had been generated on one and the same sequencing platform. A later genetic analysis used genome-wide SNP genotypes for about three fifths of the 666 donors, treating that subset as a discovery cohort. The later analysis used no new phenotypic data to find candidate immune exposures, relying instead on TCR beta sequences and their occurrence across donors. The study combined high-throughput TCR immunosequencing, statistical association of individual TCRs with disease status, and machine learning to predict cytomegalovirus infection status. Among several hundred genotyped donors of the cohort, an average of around 250,000 unique TCR beta nucleotide sequences was sequenced per donor, of which about 20% were non-productive. Because of strong linkage in the cohort, roughly five DR-DQ haplotypes were treated as single units for association and clustering. Typing coverage differed by locus: A, B, C, DRB1 and DQB1 were typed in roughly 620-630 donors, DQA1 in about 500, DPA1 in some 600, and DPB1 in about 450. A separate validation cohort of approximately 130 different subjects was used in addition to the 666-subject first cohort. What the work shows at the level of the full study, not this receptor alone: In a later analysis, TCR association rates were found to vary across HLA loci, with the most associated TCRs seen for DRB1 alleles and the fewest for HLA-C alleles. In this cohort, only TCR beta chains were sequenced, and detectable features were limited by the absence of alpha or paired-chain data. Linkage disequilibrium might explain the correlated functional status among segregating V segments, but an unknown experimental factor could not be ruled out. A further reported finding was that TCR beta sequences accurately predicted the HLA-A and HLA-B alleles for most subjects in the first cohort. In the study, around 150 TCR beta chains were listed as associated with cytomegalovirus. A later analysis found that most CMV-associated TCR beta chains appeared HLA-restricted, with HLA associations seemingly driven largely by CMV exposure. Because counts were too low, roughly 16 rarely observed V segments, including chromosome 9 orphons, were left out of the earlier analysis of approximately 580 of the donors. At a false discovery rate of 0.05, a later analysis linked 16,000 or so TCR beta sequences to specific HLA alleles. For the cohort, immune exposure information was limited to CMV serostatus. Some IMGT-functional V segments, including TRBV6-2 and TRBV6-3, could not be distinguished by the 87-base-pair reads and were therefore excluded. Several of the top co-occurrence clusters appeared to be linked to parvovirus B19, influenza, CMV and Epstein-Barr virus, according to a later analysis. The classifier was reported to diagnose cytomegalovirus status with high specificity and sensitivity in both the original and validation cohorts. While some public TCRs were present in many individuals, most TCR sequences turned up only very rarely across donors. In vitro tests confirmed that a few of the cytomegalovirus-associated TCR beta chains recognize cytomegalovirus antigens. A later analysis found that HLA-associated TCR beta chains were more clonally expanded and had lower generation probabilities than equally common non-associated chains. A later genetic analysis reported fewer N-insertions in productive TCRs among donors in an Asian-associated ancestry cluster than the 666-donor mean. In a later genetic analysis, a missense DCLRE1C variant was associated with V-gene and J-gene trimming of TCR beta chains, and the association was replicated in an independent cohort. According to the authors, the approach could potentially be generalized to other disease states and immunological phenotypes. In an earlier analysis of 587 of the donors, most TCR beta V segments appeared in productive rearrangements about 90% or about 30% of the time, broadly matching IMGT annotations. The presence/absence analyses assumed that sequencing depth was roughly uniform across donors, and that assumption may not be true. The sequencing pipeline was judged likely to have produced a cluster of highly shared sequence variants as a technical artifact. Because HLA typing was missing for some donors at each locus, association tests included only the typed subset. Assigning TCR associations to individual alleles was difficult when HLA alleles, especially DR and DQ, strongly co-occurred.

Receptor amplification or capture employed the immunoSEQ multiplex PCR assay. A mixture of 60 forward primers for TCR Vbeta segments and 13 reverse primers for TCR Jbeta segments was used in the multiplex PCR. The CDR3 region of rearranged TCR beta genes was amplified from genomic DNA by a multiplex PCR assay. The amplified TCR beta libraries were sequenced on the Illumina HiSeq System as 87-base-pair reads. Per the original workflow: A later analysis counted tens of millions of unique TCR beta chains across the 690 or so repertoires, and 10 million to 12 million of these chains were shared by at least two donors. A nearest-neighbor algorithm error-corrected the raw reads and collapsed the reads into unique sequences, merging closely related sequences to remove PCR and sequencing errors. CDR3 sequences were aligned to IMGT reference sequences to assign V, D and J gene segments. For a sequence to be retained, a match of at least six nucleotides was required to both a V gene segment and a J gene segment. Rearrangements were called productive when the CDR3 lacked stop codons and stayed in frame with V and J; all others were non-productive. Following IMGT convention, CDR3 was defined as the stretch from the second conserved V-encoded cysteine up to the conserved J-encoded phenylalanine. Sequences without an unambiguous match to a single V gene segment were excluded from the earlier analysis of almost 600 of the donors. An earlier analysis of almost 600 of the donors classified V segments as functional when productive rearrangements were above 56.7% and as segregating when the standard deviation between donors was above 5%. To diagnose cytomegalovirus status from the catalog of TCR beta chain sequences, a statistical classification framework was built. V and J gene assignment, in a later analysis, came from comparing TCR nucleotide sequences with IMGT/GENE-DB human TR gene sequences. In a later analysis, CDR3 sequences and most-parsimonious VDJ recombination scenarios were assigned using the TCRdist pipeline. In a later analysis, each TCR beta chain was defined by its CDR3 amino acid sequence together with its V-gene family, and reads without a unique V-gene family were excluded. As a way to deal with suspected cross-contamination and a sequencing artifact, a later analysis dropped more than 500 nucleotide sequences that were highly shared and had low generation probability. In a later analysis, a clonal expansion index for each public chain was calculated from normalized within-repertoire ranks of inferred template counts. In a later analysis, generation probabilities were computed with a VDJ recombination model fitted to out-of-frame rearrangements, and the resulting probabilities were checked against IGoR. In a later analysis, TCR-TCR, TCR-HLA and TCR-CMV co-occurrence was scored with hypergeometric tests, and a repertoire-size bias correction was applied to TCR pairs. False discovery rates were estimated in a later analysis by permuting HLA or CMV assignments 20 times. A later analysis grouped co-occurring TCRs with DBSCAN, adding TCRdist sequence similarity when clustering within HLA-allele-positive subsets. Repertoires with fewer than 30,000 or more than 120,000 public chains were left out of co-occurrence clustering, as were four to six repertoires with anomalous nucleotide sharing. TCRdb limited this immuneACCESS table to in-frame rearrangements with V and J called. A share of clones is missing; checked studies link under half to unresolved V genes, and the rest is unexplained. V, J and clone size are those of that table, while D and trimming were read from the DNA. The sample records roughly 84,000 clones, 70% to 85% of which are singletons. Of the sample, over 10% falls within the top ten clones.

The cohort was made up of about 610 healthy bone marrow donors. At the time of sampling, all cohort members were nominally healthy, though unrecorded immune exposures were likely present. Of the 666 cohort members, around 290 had a positive CMV serostatus and about 400 had a negative one, while no CMV serostatus was recorded for the donor. Each donor provided a peripheral blood sample, and peripheral blood mononuclear cells were used for TCR beta sequencing. The Qiagen DNeasy Blood Extraction Kit was used to extract genomic DNA from the blood cell samples. Concerning this clone: Its target antigen remains unknown. Base qualities are not provided; no much larger clone lies one nucleotide away.

Trimming removed 6 bases from V and 9 bases from J; the gene matches leave 8 bases unexplained. Spanning cysteine to phenylalanine, the CDR3 consists of 15 amino acids. Kept here is only the CDR3 DNA, which spans 45 bases and is read in frame from base 1. As encoded in the germline V gene (reference sequence), CDR1 is MNHEY while CDR2 is SMNVEV. The clonotype was recovered from a human donor in good health. Sequenced sample: PBMCs. The rearrangement combines TRBV27 with TRBJ1-6, with TRBD1 matching 10 junction bases. The DNA sequence follows: TGTGCCAGCAGGCCAGACAGGGGGCGGACTTCACCCCTCCACTTT. Its product reads: CASRPDRGRTSPLHF.